One sample yielded the 26 T cell receptor beta chains listed below, sequenced in a study of blood T cell repertoires in COVID-19. This table comes from immunoSEQ multiplex PCR, and its TCRdb copy is limited to in-frame clones, with some not included. The sample includes tens of thousands of clones, roughly 85% of them seen just once. The sample was peripheral blood. The receptors originated from a human donor in a cohort sampled during active COVID-19.

CDR3: CASSLARLNSNQPQHF. CDR3 nucleotides: TGTGCCAGCAGCTTAGCGCGGTTGAATAGCAATCAGCCCCAGCATTTT. The chain employs TRBV7-9 and TRBJ1-5; D is unclear. CDR3 length: 16 residues. V gave up 0 bases and J gave up 0 bases, with 9 bases separating them. The germline gives CDR1 SEHNR, CDR2 FQNEAQ (reference sequence).

V usage is TRBV3-1 (or the pseudogene TRBV3-2) and J usage is TRBJ2-1, with TRBD1 identical over 10 bases. The CDR3 covers 17 residues. The germline V gene encodes CDR1 LGHDT and CDR2 YNNKEL (reference sequence). V was pared by 4 bases and J by 7 bases, with 13 bases of the junction left unmatched. The CDR3 DNA follows: TGTGCCAGCAGCCGAGACCTATGGGACAGGGGTGGGAATGAGCAGTTCTTC. It is translated as CASSRDLWDRGGNEQFF.

The rearrangement uses TRBV18 and TRBJ1-1; perhaps TRBD1 as D (5 bases). The ends were cut back, 4 bases at V and 6 bases at J, with 9 bases in the middle. The CDR3 has 12 residues. CDR1 and CDR2 (germline): KGHSH, LQKENI. The CDR3 region is CASSLDSAEAFF. CDR3 coding DNA: TGTGCCAGCTCACTCGACAGCGCTGAAGCTTTCTTT.

The CDR3 loop is CASSTQTGGGNSPLHF. The DNA for the CDR3 is TGTGCCAGCAGTACCCAGACAGGGGGCGGGAATTCACCCCTCCACTTT. V is TRBV28 and J is TRBJ1-6; TRBD1 matches at 10 bases. The germline V gene encodes CDR1 MDHEN and CDR2 SYDVKM. There are 16 residues in the CDR3. The J segment lost 7 bases and the V segment lost 5 bases, leaving 8 bases of the junction unmatched.

This clone turned up a few times. The genes are TRBV5-1 and TRBJ2-5, with 10 bases fitting TRBD2. In germline, CDR1 is SGHRS, CDR2 YFSETQ. CDR3 size: 18 residues. Germline trimming cut 0 bases from V and 4 bases from J; bases unmatched to any gene: 12. CDR3 in amino acids: CASSLGVASGGLTETQYF. As DNA, the CDR3 is TGCGCCAGCAGCTTGGGAGTGGCTAGCGGGGGACTTACAGAGACCCAGTACTTC.

The V gene is TRBV5-1, the J gene TRBJ2-2; D is perhaps TRBD1 (6 bases). The CDR3 sequence is 16 residues long. The ends were cut back, 4 bases at V and 0 bases at J, with 13 bases in the middle. In germline, CDR1 is SGHRS, CDR2 YFSETQ. This chain's CDR3 is CASSVGTKTNTGELFF. The CDR3 nucleotides are TGCGCCAGCAGCGTGGGGACAAAGACGAACACCGGGGAGCTGTTTTTT.

V usage is TRBV7-9 and J usage is TRBJ2-2; 10 bases are a match to TRBD2. The length of the CDR3 is 16 residues. Germline lookup yields CDR1 SEHNR and CDR2 FQNEAQ (reference sequence). V was pared by 2 bases and J by 5 bases, with 5 bases of the junction left unmatched. CDR3 DNA: TGTGCCAGCAGCTTACCAGCGGGGGGGACAACCGGGGAGCTGTTTTTT. Translation: CASSLPAGGTTGELFF.

The chain has TRBV4-3 and TRBJ2-3, with D perhaps TRBD1 (6 bases). The CDR3 length is 14 residues. The germline V gene has CDR1 LGHNA and CDR2 YSLEER. Trimming removed 0 bases from V and 6 bases from J, with 10 bases in between. The chain's CDR3 is CASSQDQGTDTQYF. CDR3 coding DNA: TGCGCCAGCAGCCAAGACCAGGGGACCGATACGCAGTATTTT.

The chain couples TRBV9 to TRBJ2-1, with TRBD2 matching 9 bases. Trimming cost V 6 bases and J 6 bases; bases outside gene matches: 10. Germline V gene lookup returns CDR1 SGDLS and CDR2 YYNGEE. The CDR3 runs 15 residues. The CDR3 nucleotides are TGTGCCAGCACCACGGATCCTAGCGGGGCCAATGAGCAGTTCTTC. Its protein product is CASTTDPSGANEQFF.

The chain uses TRBV6-2 or TRBV6-3 and TRBJ1-2; D remains unclear. The CDR3 runs 13 residues. Germline CDR1 MNHEY, CDR2 SVGEGT. Trimming removed 5 bases from V and 1 base from J, with 8 bases in between. The CDR3 sequence is CASSRGGNYGYTF. The CDR3, as DNA: TGTGCCAGCAGTCGGGGAGGTAACTATGGCTACACCTTC.

A word on this clone: This same CDR3 is encoded by further DNA sequences in the sample. The V gene is TRBV6-6, the J gene TRBJ1-1, with D perhaps matching TRBD1 (5 bases). V was shortened by 3 bases and J by 5 bases, with 10 bases between the two germline ends. Germline loops: CDR1 MNHNY, CDR2 SVGAGI (reference sequence). The CDR3 runs 13 residues. CDR3 sequence: CASSYQGGTEAFF. CDR3 DNA: TGTGCCAGCAGTTATCAGGGTGGGACTGAAGCTTTCTTT.

V usage is TRBV2 and J usage is TRBJ2-1, with 11 nucleotides matching TRBD2. CDR1 is SNHLY and CDR2 is FYNNEI in the germline V gene. This CDR3 has 15 amino acids. V trimming: 8 bases; J trimming: 4 bases; junction bases outside the gene matches: 7. Here the CDR3 reads CASLTSGRGYNEQFF. CDR3 nucleotide sequence: TGTGCCAGCCTTACTAGCGGGAGAGGGTACAATGAGCAGTTCTTC.

This clone has just one count. The chain carries TRBV10-2 and TRBJ2-3; 11 bases are shared with TRBD2. The CDR3 spans 17 residues. The V gene's germline CDR1 is WSHSY and CDR2 SAAADI. V shed 2 bases, J shed 5 bases, and the junction held 9 bases outside the gene matches. The CDR3 DNA sequence: TGCGCCAGCAGTGAGCTAGGTAGCGGGGGGGGAGTAGATACGCAGTATTTT. Translation gives CASSELGSGGGVDTQYF.

V and J are TRBV6-5 and TRBJ2-1, with D possibly being TRBD1 (6 bases). With 5 bases removed from V and 2 bases from J, the gap between germline ends came to 13 bases. Germline V gene sequence: CDR1 MNHEY, CDR2 SVGAGI. This CDR3 spans 15 amino acids. This CDR3 reads CASSPGTTTYNEQFF. CDR3 nucleotide sequence: TGTGCCAGCAGTCCCGGGACAACCACCTACAATGAGCAGTTCTTC.

CDR3 sequence reads: CASSLLGARGTEAFF. For the CDR3, the DNA is TGTGCCAGCAGTTTATTAGGGGCGAGGGGGACTGAAGCTTTCTTT. V gene TRBV27 combines with J gene TRBJ1-1, with D perhaps matching TRBD1 (6 bases). The CDR3 has 15 amino acids. Looked up from germline, CDR1 is MNHEY and CDR2 is SMNVEV (reference sequence). Trimming stripped 1 base from V and 5 bases from J, with 14 bases between.

The chain joins TRBV19 to TRBJ2-1; 8 bases fit TRBD2. The CDR3 sequence is 14 residues long. With V trimmed by 6 bases and J by 2 bases, 3 bases remained unmatched. CDR1 and CDR2 (germline): LNHDA, SQIVND (reference sequence). The CDR3 nucleotides read TGTGCCAGTAGCCGGGGGGGGCCCTACAATGAGCAGTTCTTC. This encodes CASSRGGPYNEQFF.

The V and J genes are TRBV11-3 and TRBJ2-7, with D perhaps matching TRBD1 (6 bases). Per the germline V gene, CDR1 is SGHNT and CDR2 is YENEEA. This CDR3 is 15 amino acids long. Trimming took 2 bases from V and 3 from J, leaving 14 bases between them. The CDR3 region has the DNA TGTGCCAGCAGCTTAAGGGCAGGGGTGAACTACGAGCAGTACTTC. Encoded protein: CASSLRAGVNYEQYF.

This sequence joins TRBV4-2 and TRBJ1-1; no clear D gene. There are 15 residues in the CDR3. Germline CDR1 and CDR2: LGHNA and YNFKEQ. V was cut by 0 bases and J by 1 base, with 9 bases left in between. As DNA, the CDR3 is TGTGCCAGCAGCCAAGAGGCCGGGGAGAACACTGAAGCTTTCTTT. Translation gives CASSQEAGENTEAFF.

V is TRBV7-9 and J is TRBJ2-5; 10 nucleotides match TRBD2. CDR3 length: 15 amino acids. Per the germline V gene, CDR1 is SEHNR and CDR2 is FQNEAQ (reference sequence). After removal of 2 bases from V and 1 base from J, the junction contained 1 base not matched to a gene. CDR3 region: CASSLSSGGQETQYF. DNA for the CDR3: TGTGCCAGCAGCTTATCTAGCGGGGGCCAAGAGACCCAGTACTTC.

The rearrangement uses TRBV15 and TRBJ2-3, with D perhaps matching TRBD2 (5 bases). The CDR3 contains 12 residues. Per the germline V gene, CDR1 is LNHNV and CDR2 is YYDKDF (reference sequence). Trimming left V 5 bases short and J 4 bases short, with 7 bases between. CDR3: CATSRDPDTQYF. Here the CDR3 DNA reads TGTGCCACCAGCCGGGATCCAGATACGCAGTATTTT.

The chain combines TRBV28 with TRBJ1-5, with 10 bases aligning to TRBD1. Germline V CDR1 and CDR2: MDHEN, SYDVKM. The length of the CDR3 is 16 residues. V was pared by 5 bases and J by 6 bases, with 10 bases of the junction left unmatched. Written as DNA, the CDR3 is TGTGCCAGCAGTCGCTACGCGACAGGGGGCAGTCAGCCCCAGCATTTT. As protein: CASSRYATGGSQPQHF.

The CDR3 sequence: CASSQEQVRETQYF. In DNA, the CDR3 is TGTGCCAGCAGCCAAGAGCAGGTCCGAGAGACCCAGTACTTC. V and J are TRBV3-1 (or the pseudogene TRBV3-2) and TRBJ2-5; no clear D gene. The V gene lost 0 bases and the J gene lost 4 bases, with 9 bases spanning the gap. The CDR3 is 14 residues long. Germline CDR1 is LGHDT and CDR2 is YNNKEL (reference sequence).

The J gene is TRBJ1-1, the V gene TRBV6-5; 7 nucleotides agree with TRBD1. This CDR3 comprises 14 residues. Germline-derived CDR1 and CDR2 are MNHEY and SVGAGI. The V segment lost 6 bases and the J segment 4 bases; nucleotides outside the gene matches: 8. CDR3 amino acids: CASSLGGLATEAFF. The CDR3 DNA reads TGTGCCAGCAGCTTAGGGGGCTTGGCCACTGAAGCTTTCTTT.

V usage is TRBV6-5 and J usage is TRBJ2-1, with D possibly TRBD1 on 5 matching bases. V shed 3 bases and J shed 7 bases, with 19 bases lying between them. Germline CDR1 is MNHEY and CDR2 is SVGAGI. CDR3 size: 16 residues. The CDR3 bases are TGTGCCAGCAGTTATGGGGCCCAGGCCGGTGGTAATGAGCAGTTCTTC. Its protein is CASSYGAQAGGNEQFF.

V and J are TRBV2 and TRBJ1-1; the match to TRBD1 covers 7 bases. There are 13 residues in the CDR3. CDR1 SNHLY and CDR2 FYNNEI come from the germline V gene. The V and J ends lost 9 bases and 5 bases, in that order; junction bases with no gene match: 9. The CDR3 sequence: CARKGGAGTEAFF. CDR3 nucleotide sequence: TGTGCCAGAAAAGGGGGCGCGGGAACTGAAGCTTTCTTT.

The rearrangement uses TRBV30 and TRBJ2-5; D is possibly TRBD1 (5 bases). Germline V gene data show CDR1 as GTSNPN and CDR2 as SVGIG (reference sequence). V was pared by 0 bases and J by 1 base, with 12 bases between. The CDR3 contains 15 residues. This CDR3 reads CAWSVLGAAQETQYF. CDR3 DNA: TGTGCCTGGAGTGTACTTGGGGCGGCCCAAGAGACCCAGTACTTC. Together with reference TRBV30 and TRBJ2-5, the CDR3 gives the full variable domain: SQTIHQWPATLVQPVGSPLSLECTVEGTSNPNLYWYRQAAGRGLQLLFYSVGIGQISSEVPQNLSASRPQDRQFILSSKKLLLSDSGFYLCAWSVLGAAQETQYFGPGTRLLVL.